Shown below are 19 T cell receptor beta chains from a single sample sequenced in a study of cytomegalovirus exposure and HLA in healthy donors. Profiling relied on immunoSEQ multiplex PCR, and the TCRdb table lists in-frame clones only, not all of them. The sample has 200,000 to 250,000 clones; less than 90% are singletons. What was sequenced was PBMCs. The origin of the receptors is a woman aged 18-29 years in good health and CMV-seronegative.

The sample holds a few counts of this clone. The CDR3: CASSPGDRDRAGYTF. CDR3 bases: TGTGCCAGCAGCCCCGGGGACCGGGACAGGGCTGGCTACACCTTC. The V and J genes are TRBV5-4 and TRBJ1-2; TRBD1 matches at 9 bases. There are 15 residues in the CDR3. Per the germline V gene, CDR1 is SGHNT and CDR2 is YYREEE (reference sequence). V was clipped by 4 bases and J by 7 bases; unmatched bases: 11.

The rearrangement joins TRBV6-5 to TRBJ2-3, with 7 bases matching TRBD2. With V trimmed by 2 bases and J by 5 bases, 4 bases remained unmatched. The CDR3 length is 14 residues. From germline, CDR1 is MNHEY and CDR2 SVGAGI. The CDR3 here is CASSYGGRVDTQYF. In DNA form, the CDR3 reads TGTGCCAGCAGTTACGGAGGGAGGGTAGATACGCAGTATTTT.

The chain employs TRBV2 and TRBJ2-2; D is possibly TRBD2 (5 bases). V lost 4 bases and J lost 2, with 14 bases in between. The V gene's germline CDR1 is SNHLY and CDR2 FYNNEI. The CDR3 is 16 residues long. CDR3 amino acids: CASSAHPRDNTGELFF. CDR3 DNA: TGTGCCAGCAGTGCCCACCCGAGGGATAACACCGGGGAGCTGTTTTTT. Using reference TRBV2 and TRBJ2-2 for the parts outside the CDR3, the full variable domain is EPEVTQTPSHQVTQMGQEVILRCVPISNHLYFYWYRQILGQKVEFLVSFYNNEISEKSEIFDDQFSVERPDGSNFTLKIRSTKLEDSAMYFCASSAHPRDNTGELFFGEGSRLTVL.

Concerning this clone itself: The identical CDR3 is also encoded by other nucleotide sequences in the sample. The chain joins TRBV28 to TRBJ1-5, with 7 bases matching TRBD1. Trimming took 3 bases from V and 2 from J; bases not matched to a gene: 1. CDR1 is MDHEN, CDR2 SYDVKM, per germline. This CDR3 has 14 amino acids. The CDR3 sequence: CASSFTGGNQPQHF. Written as DNA, the CDR3 is TGTGCCAGCAGTTTTACAGGGGGCAATCAGCCCCAGCATTTT.

The chain has TRBV9 and TRBJ2-1; weak D call: TRBD1 (6 bases). Germline CDR1 SGDLS, CDR2 YYNGEE. The CDR3 length is 15 residues. The V end was cut by 0 bases, the J end by 2 bases, with 9 bases between. The CDR3 reads CASSVVDRPYNEQFF. CDR3 nucleotides: TGTGCCAGCAGCGTAGTGGACAGACCCTACAATGAGCAGTTCTTC.

This chain uses TRBV5-1 with TRBJ2-1; 15 nucleotides line up with TRBD2. The junction had 13 bases not matched to a gene; V was cut back by 4 bases and J by 8 bases. Per the germline V gene, CDR1 is SGHRS and CDR2 is YFSETQ. The CDR3 contains 18 residues. CDR3 sequence: CASSPPGLAGGQGDEQFF. The CDR3 DNA follows: TGCGCCAGCAGCCCCCCGGGACTAGCGGGAGGCCAGGGAGATGAGCAGTTCTTC.

This chain links TRBV5-1 with TRBJ2-7; 10 bases line up with TRBD2. In germline, CDR1 is SGHRS, CDR2 YFSETQ. The CDR3 runs to 16 residues. V was clipped by 2 bases and J by 2 bases; unmatched bases: 7. CDR3 region: CASSFSSGRRAYEQYF. The CDR3 nucleotides read TGCGCCAGCAGCTTCTCTAGCGGGAGAAGAGCCTACGAGCAGTACTTC.

The rearrangement joins TRBV5-1 to TRBJ1-4; D remains unclear. From germline, CDR1 is SGHRS and CDR2 YFSETQ. Trimming stripped 8 bases from V and 0 bases from J, with 14 bases between. The CDR3 sequence is 15 residues long. CDR3 sequence reads: CASSQDLSTNEKLFF. DNA of the CDR3: TGCGCCAGTAGCCAAGACTTATCAACTAATGAAAAACTGTTTTTT.

This chain links TRBV7-2 with TRBJ2-1; possible D gene TRBD2, 6 bases. Deletions cut 6 bases from V and 5 bases from J, with 11 bases between. The CDR3 length is 13 residues. Germline V gene sequence: CDR1 SGHTA, CDR2 FQGNSA. CDR3 sequence (DNA): TGTGCCAGCAGTTCCGGGGGTCACAATGAGCAGTTCTTC. Amino acid sequence: CASSSGGHNEQFF. The full variable domain, rest sourced from reference TRBV7-2 and TRBJ2-1, is GAGVSQSPSNKVTEKGKDVELRCDPISGHTALYWYRQSLGQGLEFLIYFQGNSAPDKSGLPSDRFSAERTGGSVSTLTIQRTQQEDSAVYLCASSSGGHNEQFFGPGTRLTVL.

The sample holds a few counts of this clone. The rearrangement joins TRBV5-1 to TRBJ2-2; no clear D. Trimming pared 3 bases from V and 5 bases from J, leaving 17 bases between. CDR3 length: 16 residues. The germline V gene encodes CDR1 SGHRS and CDR2 YFSETQ. CDR3 DNA: TGCGCCAGCAGCTCGGGTGGGCAACTGGGTACCGGGGAGCTGTTTTTT. This codes for CASSSGGQLGTGELFF.

The CDR3: CASSPRGQHYTGELFF. CDR3 bases: TGTGCCAGCAGTCCTAGGGGACAACATTACACCGGGGAGCTGTTTTTT. This chain links TRBV25-1 with TRBJ2-2; a possible D gene is TRBD1 (6 bases). V was pared by 5 bases and J by 3 bases, with 16 bases between. This CDR3 comprises 16 residues. Germline lookup yields CDR1 MGHDK and CDR2 SYGVNS.

The chain combines TRBV25-1 with TRBJ2-2, with D unclear. CDR1 is MGHDK and CDR2 is SYGVNS in the germline V gene. CDR3 length: 16 residues. V lost 2 bases to trimming and J lost 4 bases, with 14 bases between them. The CDR3 DNA reads TGTGCCAGCAGTGAACAACAAATGGGCCCCACCGGGGAGCTGTTTTTT. Translating it yields CASSEQQMGPTGELFF.

The DNA for the CDR3 is TGTGCCAGCAGCTTAGACAGGTACAATCAGCCCCAGCATTTT. Translation gives CASSLDRYNQPQHF. The rearrangement uses TRBV7-8 and TRBJ1-5, with D perhaps matching TRBD1 (5 bases). CDR1 is SGHVS and CDR2 is FQNEAQ in the germline V gene. Deletions cut 1 base from V and 3 bases from J, with 7 bases between. This CDR3 spans 14 amino acids.

This clone was picked up one time. V is TRBV4-2 and J is TRBJ1-1; no definite D call. V dropped 0 bases and J dropped 1 base, with 12 bases sitting between them. The CDR3 is 16 amino acids. The germline V gene has CDR1 LGHNA and CDR2 YNFKEQ. CDR3 nucleotide sequence: TGTGCCAGCAGCCAAGATCCCCCAGGAAGGAACACTGAAGCTTTCTTT. The encoded protein is CASSQDPPGRNTEAFF.

This clone was counted a single time. The chain carries TRBV11-2 and TRBJ1-1; D gene unclear. The ends were cut back, 1 base at V and 4 bases at J, with 4 bases in the middle. The germline V gene has CDR1 SGHAT and CDR2 FQNNGV. The CDR3 loop spans 12 amino acids. The CDR3: CASSLGTTEAFF. The CDR3 DNA reads as TGTGCCAGCAGCTTAGGGACCACTGAAGCTTTCTTT.

The gene calls are TRBV14 and TRBJ1-6; TRBD1 matches at 8 bases. The V and J ends lost 1 base and 9 bases, in that order; junction bases with no gene match: 5. CDR3 length: 15 amino acids. The germline V gene has CDR1 SGHDN and CDR2 FVKESK. The CDR3 here is CASSQAGGLSSPLHF. The CDR3 nucleotides are TGTGCCAGCAGCCAAGCAGGGGGCCTGAGTTCACCCCTCCACTTT. The whole variable domain, remainder taken from reference TRBV14 and TRBJ1-6, is EAGVTQFPSHSVIEKGQTVTLRCDPISGHDNLYWYRRVMGKEIKFLLHFVKESKQDESGMPNNRFLAERTGGTYSTLKVQPAELEDSGVYFCASSQAGGLSSPLHFGNGTRLTVT.

The chain recombines TRBV30 with TRBJ1-2, with D possibly matching TRBD1 (6 bases). CDR1 GTSNPN and CDR2 SVGIG come from the germline V gene (reference sequence). The CDR3 is made up of 15 amino acids. V was trimmed by 3 bases and J by 0 bases, leaving 14 bases between them. The CDR3 is CAWRVRGRTNYGYTF. In DNA form, the CDR3 reads TGTGCCTGGAGAGTCAGGGGACGGACTAACTATGGCTACACCTTC.

This sequence joins TRBV2 and TRBJ2-5; D is uncertain. Trimming took off 7 bases at V and 8 bases at J, with 17 bases between the two ends. From germline, CDR1 is SNHLY and CDR2 FYNNEI. The CDR3 has 13 residues. The CDR3 region is CASNDRRENTQYF. CDR3 sequence (DNA): TGTGCCAGCAATGACCGCCGAGAAAATACCCAGTACTTC.

V gene TRBV9 combines with J gene TRBJ2-3; a possible D gene is TRBD2 (5 bases). V dropped 3 bases and J dropped 0 bases, with 17 bases sitting between them. Per germline, CDR1 SGDLS and CDR2 YYNGEE. This CDR3 has 17 amino acids. CDR3 protein: CASSGGLALSSTDTQYF. The CDR3 DNA reads TGTGCCAGCAGCGGTGGGCTAGCCCTAAGTAGCACAGATACGCAGTATTTT.